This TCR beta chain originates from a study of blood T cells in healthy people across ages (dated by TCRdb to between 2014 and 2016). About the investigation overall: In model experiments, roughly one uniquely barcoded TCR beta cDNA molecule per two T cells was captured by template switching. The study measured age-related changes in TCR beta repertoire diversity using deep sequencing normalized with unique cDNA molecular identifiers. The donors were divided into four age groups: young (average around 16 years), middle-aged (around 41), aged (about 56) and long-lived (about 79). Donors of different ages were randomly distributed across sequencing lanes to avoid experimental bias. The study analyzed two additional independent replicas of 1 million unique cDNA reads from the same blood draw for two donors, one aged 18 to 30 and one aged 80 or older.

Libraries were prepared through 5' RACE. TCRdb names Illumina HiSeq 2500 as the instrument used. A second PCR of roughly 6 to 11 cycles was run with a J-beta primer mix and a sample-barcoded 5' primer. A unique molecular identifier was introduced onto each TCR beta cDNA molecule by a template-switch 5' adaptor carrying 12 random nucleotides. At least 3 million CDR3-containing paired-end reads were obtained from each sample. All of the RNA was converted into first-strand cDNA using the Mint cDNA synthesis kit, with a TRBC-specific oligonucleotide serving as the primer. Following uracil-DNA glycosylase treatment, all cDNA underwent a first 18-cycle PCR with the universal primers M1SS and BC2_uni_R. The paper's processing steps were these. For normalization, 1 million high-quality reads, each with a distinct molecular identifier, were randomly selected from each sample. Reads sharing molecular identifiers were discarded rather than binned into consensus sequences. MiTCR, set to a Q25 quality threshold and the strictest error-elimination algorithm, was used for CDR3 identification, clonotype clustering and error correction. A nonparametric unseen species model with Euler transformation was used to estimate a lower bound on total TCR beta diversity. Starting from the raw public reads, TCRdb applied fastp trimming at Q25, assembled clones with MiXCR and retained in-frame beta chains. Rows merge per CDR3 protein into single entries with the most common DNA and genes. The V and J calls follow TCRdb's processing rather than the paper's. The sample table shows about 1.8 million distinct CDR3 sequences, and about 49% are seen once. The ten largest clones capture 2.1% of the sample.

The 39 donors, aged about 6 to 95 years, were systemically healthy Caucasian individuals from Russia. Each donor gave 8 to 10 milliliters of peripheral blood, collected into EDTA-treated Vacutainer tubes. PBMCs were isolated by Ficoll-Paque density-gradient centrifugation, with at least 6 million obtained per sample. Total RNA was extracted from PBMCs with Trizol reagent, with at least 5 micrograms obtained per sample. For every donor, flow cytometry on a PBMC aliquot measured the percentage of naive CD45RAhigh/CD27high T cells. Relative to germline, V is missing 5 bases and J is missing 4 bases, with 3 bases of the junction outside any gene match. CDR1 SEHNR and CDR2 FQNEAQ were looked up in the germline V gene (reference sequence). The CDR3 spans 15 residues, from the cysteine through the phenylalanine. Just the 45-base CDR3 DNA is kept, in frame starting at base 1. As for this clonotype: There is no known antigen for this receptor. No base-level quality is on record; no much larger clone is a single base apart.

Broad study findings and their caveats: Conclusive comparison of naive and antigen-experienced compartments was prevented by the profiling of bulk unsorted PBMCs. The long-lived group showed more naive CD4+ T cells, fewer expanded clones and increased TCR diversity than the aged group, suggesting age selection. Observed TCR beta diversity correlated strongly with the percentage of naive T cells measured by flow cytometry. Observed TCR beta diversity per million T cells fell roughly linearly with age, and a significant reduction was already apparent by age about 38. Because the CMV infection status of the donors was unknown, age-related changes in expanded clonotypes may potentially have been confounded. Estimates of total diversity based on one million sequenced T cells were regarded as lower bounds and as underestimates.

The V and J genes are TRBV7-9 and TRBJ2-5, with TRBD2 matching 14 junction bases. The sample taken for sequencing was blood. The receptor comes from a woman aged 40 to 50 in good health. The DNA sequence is TGTGCCAGCAGCCGGGGACTAGCGGGGGCAGAGACCCAGTACTTC. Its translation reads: CASSRGLAGAETQYF.